The sequence of this T cell receptor (beta chain) was determined in a study of blood T cell repertoires in COVID-19. Turning to the study itself: COVID-19 samples, acute and convalescent, were from the United States, Italy and Spain.

The germline gives CDR1 MDHEN, CDR2 SYDVKM. The CDR3 has 14 amino acids. The V end lost 3 bases, the J end lost 8 bases, and 16 bases lay between the germline ends. Seattle participants joined during active infection and were tracked over time. Original methodology: Amplification of reference gene primers provided the estimated nucleated cell counts. Some clones are missing from TCRdb's copy, which holds only in-frame ones; the method was immunoSEQ multiplex PCR. V, J and clone size reflect that table, while D and trimming were determined from the DNA. The sample contains 170,000 or so clones, more than 85% of which appear only once.

Sequenced: peripheral blood. The chain has TRBV28 and TRBJ1-2; possible D gene TRBD1, 6 bases. This TCR came from a man aged 60 to 75 with COVID-19, enrolled during active disease. The CDR3 region is CASSLEGGQEGYTF. The CDR3 DNA follows: TGTGCCAGCAGTTTGGAGGGGGGGCAGGAGGGCTACACCTTC.